This T cell receptor (beta chain) was profiled in a study of blood T cell repertoires in COVID-19. Overall study context: Nucleic acid was either cDNA or gDNA, and it came from T cells, B-cell-depleted T cells, or PBMCs.

The assay was immunoSEQ multiplex PCR, and TCRdb's table has in-frame clones only and misses some. The sample consists of 150,000 to 200,000 clones, about nine tenths of them appearing once. Germline assignment: CDR1 MNHEY and CDR2 SVGAGI. The germline V and J ends were trimmed by 10 bases and 1 base, with 14 bases remaining between them. The length of the CDR3 is 14 residues. The TCR was taken from a woman aged 45-65 years with acute or convalescent COVID-19. This chain links TRBV6-5 with TRBJ1-5; D gene uncertain. The sequenced material came from peripheral blood. The CDR3, as DNA: TGTGCCACCTCCCCGGGGTCCAGCAATCAGCCCCAGCATTTT. Protein: CATSPGSSNQPQHF.